The clone carrying this T cell receptor beta chain turned up a few times. The antigen remains unidentified. This sample is part of a study of T-cell memory formation after mild COVID-19. General study findings and limits: The study found balanced CD4/CD8 in clones contracting day 15 to 85 and a CD4+ lean in later expanders. Day 37-peaking second-wave clones had unconfirmed SARS-CoV-2 specificity. The pre-infection memory compartment contained some responding clones, suggesting cross-reactive memory joined. Shrinking CD4+ clones resided mostly in CM and EM, and CD8+ ones in EMRA.

A single record per CDR3 protein comes from TCRdb applying MiXCR to the 5' RACE reads. Counted here are around 340,000 distinct CDR3 sequences, about 13% occurring once; the ten biggest clones make up about 20%. The CDR3 covers 15 residues. V lost 5 bases and J 0 bases, leaving 13 bases between the germline ends. Germline loops: CDR1 MGHRA, CDR2 YSYEKL. The chain employs TRBV4-1 and TRBJ1-1, with D possibly TRBD1 on 5 matching bases. The sample comprised PBMCs or a T cell subset sorted from them (not recorded which). This TCR was sampled from a man between 18 and 35 years old who had mild COVID-19 (a few samples of this study predate the infection). Cell type and time point are not known. The CDR3 sequence is CASSEGRRMNTEAFF. The CDR3 DNA reads TGCGCCAGCAGCGAGGGACGGAGGATGAACACTGAAGCTTTCTTT.